Listed below are T cell receptor beta chains from one sample, sequenced in a study of blood T cell repertoires in COVID-19. Sequencing was performed with immunoSEQ multiplex PCR; in TCRdb, only in-frame clones are kept and a portion is missing. The sample records 380,000 or so clones, around 90% being singletons. The sample taken for sequencing was PBMCs or T cells enriched from blood (not recorded which). The receptors here all came from a middle-aged woman with acute COVID-19. Both conserved end residues are part of each CDR3. Fields, in order: clone size, V gene, D gene, CDR3 length, J gene, CDR3 protein, CDR3 DNA. The D gene is left open where the match is weak. Clone size is shown for a subset of rows, as once, few, many or a class of expanded clone.

size: once; V: TRBV11-2; D: .; length: 17; J: TRBJ1-3; CDR3: CASSFRAQGGSGNTIYF; DNA: TGTGCCAGCAGCTTCAGAGCCCAGGGAGGGTCTGGAAACACCATATATTTT
size: .; V: TRBV19; D: TRBD1; length: 15; J: TRBJ2-1; CDR3: CASTQTGRSYNEQFF; DNA: TGTGCCAGTACACAGACAGGGCGCTCCTACAATGAGCAGTTCTTC
size: .; V: TRBV12-3/TRBV12-4; D: TRBD1; length: 13; J: TRBJ1-4; CDR3: CASSRQGNEKLFF; DNA: TGTGCCAGCAGTCGACAGGGTAACGAAAAACTGTTTTTT
size: .; V: TRBV29-1; D: TRBD1; length: 16; J: TRBJ1-2; CDR3: CSVEDPSGTANYGYTF; DNA: TGCAGCGTTGAAGATCCATCCGGGACAGCTAACTATGGCTACACCTTC
size: .; V: TRBV7-9; D: .; length: 12; J: TRBJ2-7; CDR3: CASSSAVYEQYF; DNA: TGTGCCAGCAGTTCCGCGGTCTACGAGCAGTACTTC
size: .; V: TRBV6-9; D: .; length: 15; J: TRBJ2-7; CDR3: CASSYSPGADYEQYF; DNA: TGTGCCAGCAGTTATTCGCCAGGGGCGGACTACGAGCAGTACTTC
size: .; V: TRBV30; D: TRBD2; length: 13; J: TRBJ2-5; CDR3: CAWGLAGEETQYF; DNA: TGTGCCTGGGGACTAGCGGGGGAAGAGACCCAGTACTTC
size: .; V: TRBV6-5; D: .; length: 14; J: TRBJ1-5; CDR3: CASSSGGGYQPQHF; DNA: TGTGCCAGTTCCTCGGGGGGAGGTTATCAGCCCCAGCATTTT
size: once; V: TRBV19; D: .; length: 14; J: TRBJ2-7; CDR3: CASSIGGGTYEQYF; DNA: TGTGCCAGTAGTATAGGCGGCGGCACCTACGAGCAGTACTTC
size: .; V: TRBV7-7; D: TRBD2; length: 17; J: TRBJ2-5; CDR3: CASSPGLAGGYQETQYF; DNA: TGTGCCAGCAGCCCGGGACTAGCGGGGGGGTACCAAGAGACCCAGTACTTC
size: once; V: TRBV19; D: TRBD2; length: 14; J: TRBJ2-5; CDR3: CASSITSGQETQYF; DNA: TGTGCCAGTAGTATTACTAGCGGGCAAGAGACCCAGTACTTC
size: once; V: TRBV11-2; D: .; length: 13; J: TRBJ2-1; CDR3: CASSLDPSLGVFF; DNA: TGTGCCAGCAGCTTAGATCCTTCCCTAGGGGTGTTCTTC
size: .; V: TRBV18; D: TRBD1; length: 15; J: TRBJ1-2; CDR3: CASASRDRGVYGYTF; DNA: TGTGCCAGCGCGTCGCGGGACAGGGGCGTCTATGGCTACACCTTC
size: .; V: TRBV10-2; D: TRBD1; length: 12; J: TRBJ1-2; CDR3: CASRTGEHGYTF; DNA: TGCGCCAGCAGAACAGGGGAGCACGGCTACACCTTC
size: .; V: TRBV19; D: .; length: 13; J: TRBJ1-2; CDR3: CASSTNGQNGYTF; DNA: TGTGCCAGTAGTACTAACGGACAGAATGGCTACACCTTC
size: .; V: TRBV5-1; D: TRBD1; length: 13; J: TRBJ1-2; CDR3: CASSGGQGNGYTF; DNA: TGCGCCAGCAGCGGGGGACAGGGAAACGGCTACACCTTC
size: once; V: TRBV6-5; D: .; length: 11; J: TRBJ2-2; CDR3: CASISSGELFF; DNA: TGTGCCAGCATCTCCTCCGGGGAGCTGTTTTTT
size: .; V: TRBV20-1; D: .; length: 13; J: TRBJ1-2; CDR3: CSASSVTNYGYTF; DNA: TGCAGTGCTAGTAGTGTGACAAACTATGGCTACACCTTC
size: once; V: TRBV2; D: .; length: 13; J: TRBJ2-7; CDR3: CASNTGSAYEQYF; DNA: TGTGCCAGCAATACAGGTTCTGCCTACGAGCAGTACTTC
size: .; V: TRBV13; D: .; length: 14; J: TRBJ1-1; CDR3: CASSLGPGETEAFF; DNA: TGTGCCAGCAGCTTAGGCCCAGGGGAGACTGAAGCTTTCTTT
size: .; V: TRBV5-1; D: TRBD1; length: 15; J: TRBJ1-2; CDR3: CASREGQQGWNGYTF; DNA: TGCGCCAGCAGGGAAGGTCAACAGGGGTGGAACGGCTACACCTTC
size: once; V: TRBV5-1; D: .; length: 13; J: TRBJ2-1; CDR3: CASSSSRDNEQFF; DNA: TGCGCCAGCAGTAGTTCCAGGGACAATGAGCAGTTCTTC
size: .; V: TRBV7-9; D: TRBD1; length: 17; J: TRBJ1-3; CDR3: CASSVRDRGLSGNTIYF; DNA: TGTGCCAGCAGCGTCCGGGACAGGGGATTATCTGGAAACACCATATATTTT
size: .; V: TRBV2; D: TRBD1; length: 15; J: TRBJ1-5; CDR3: CASNLRQGSNQPQHF; DNA: TGTGCCAGCAATCTGAGACAGGGTAGCAATCAGCCCCAGCATTTT
size: .; V: TRBV25-1; D: .; length: 15; J: TRBJ1-5; CDR3: CASSEGTLSNQPQHF; DNA: TGTGCCAGCAGTGAAGGGACACTTAGCAATCAGCCCCAGCATTTT
size: .; V: TRBV7-2; D: .; length: 12; J: TRBJ2-3; CDR3: CASSPRTDTQYF; DNA: TGTGCCAGCAGCCCTCGCACAGATACGCAGTATTTT
size: .; V: TRBV7-9; D: .; length: 15; J: TRBJ2-2; CDR3: CASSPDREVPGELFF; DNA: TGTGCCAGCAGCCCTGACAGGGAGGTCCCCGGGGAGCTGTTTTTT
size: .; V: TRBV11-2; D: TRBD2; length: 16; J: TRBJ2-5; CDR3: CASSTLLAGGVKTQYF; DNA: TGTGCCAGCAGCACCCTCCTAGCGGGGGGCGTGAAGACCCAGTACTTC
size: .; V: TRBV27; D: .; length: 13; J: TRBJ2-2; CDR3: CASSFTVVGELFF; DNA: TGTGCCAGCAGTTTTACTGTAGTGGGGGAGCTGTTTTTT
size: .; V: TRBV9; D: .; length: 13; J: TRBJ1-2; CDR3: CASSVVGGYGYTF; DNA: TGTGCCAGCAGCGTAGTTGGGGGGTATGGCTACACCTTC
size: few; V: TRBV18; D: TRBD1; length: 14; J: TRBJ1-4; CDR3: CASSRQGTNEKLFF; DNA: TGTGCCAGCTCAAGACAGGGGACTAATGAAAAACTGTTTTTT
size: .; V: TRBV13; D: .; length: 14; J: TRBJ2-7; CDR3: CASAPGGASYEQYF; DNA: TGTGCCAGCGCCCCGGGGGGCGCCTCCTACGAGCAGTACTTC
size: few; V: TRBV29-1; D: .; length: 13; J: TRBJ1-3; CDR3: CSVETGTGNTIYF; DNA: TGCAGCGTTGAAACCGGGACTGGAAACACCATATATTTT
size: .; V: TRBV6-1; D: TRBD1; length: 16; J: TRBJ1-6; CDR3: CASSGWTGGDNSPLHF; DNA: TGTGCCAGCAGTGGTTGGACAGGGGGCGATAATTCACCCCTCCACTTT
size: .; V: TRBV29-1; D: .; length: 14; J: TRBJ2-3; CDR3: CSVDRGRGVDTQYF; DNA: TGCAGCGTTGATAGGGGCAGGGGGGTAGATACGCAGTATTTT
size: .; V: TRBV5-5; D: .; length: 13; J: TRBJ1-2; CDR3: CASSLTNNYGYTF; DNA: TGTGCCAGCAGCTTAACAAATAACTATGGCTACACCTTC
size: .; V: TRBV11-3; D: TRBD2; length: 15; J: TRBJ2-3; CDR3: CASSPGLAETDTQYF; DNA: TGTGCCAGCAGCCCAGGACTAGCGGAGACAGATACGCAGTATTTT
size: .; V: TRBV11-3; D: .; length: 14; J: TRBJ2-2; CDR3: CASSSTSGTGELFF; DNA: TGTGCCAGCAGCTCAACGAGCGGGACCGGGGAGCTGTTTTTT
size: .; V: TRBV5-1; D: .; length: 16; J: TRBJ1-4; CDR3: CASSLAVGRDNEKLFF; DNA: TGCGCCAGCAGCTTGGCCGTAGGGCGGGATAATGAAAAACTGTTTTTT
size: .; V: TRBV7-2; D: .; length: 14; J: TRBJ2-7; CDR3: CASSSQIGEWEQYF; DNA: TGTGCCAGCAGCTCGCAGATTGGGGAGTGGGAGCAGTACTTC
size: .; V: TRBV9; D: .; length: 15; J: TRBJ2-5; CDR3: CASSVSGGRGETQYF; DNA: TGTGCCAGCAGCGTATCCGGGGGGCGGGGAGAGACCCAGTACTTC
size: .; V: TRBV7-6; D: .; length: 17; J: TRBJ1-5; CDR3: CASSLERGEVGNQPQHF; DNA: TGTGCCAGCAGCTTAGAACGGGGGGAAGTCGGCAATCAGCCCCAGCATTTT
size: .; V: TRBV19; D: .; length: 15; J: TRBJ2-7; CDR3: CASSTAGTSSYEQYF; DNA: TGTGCCAGTAGTACAGCAGGAACCAGCTCCTACGAGCAGTACTTC
size: .; V: TRBV2; D: .; length: 15; J: TRBJ1-5; CDR3: CASSEGQVLGQPQHF; DNA: TGTGCCAGCAGTGAAGGTCAGGTGTTGGGTCAGCCCCAGCATTTT
size: .; V: TRBV19; D: TRBD1; length: 15; J: TRBJ1-1; CDR3: CASSLTGEGTTEAFF; DNA: TGTGCCAGTAGCCTTACAGGGGAAGGGACCACTGAAGCTTTCTTT
size: few; V: TRBV7-9; D: TRBD2; length: 17; J: TRBJ2-1; CDR3: CASSLDLLAGVYNEQFF; DNA: TGTGCCAGCAGCTTAGATTTACTAGCGGGGGTATACAATGAGCAGTTCTTC
size: .; V: TRBV19; D: .; length: 15; J: TRBJ1-6; CDR3: CASSIVEPASSPLHF; DNA: TGTGCCAGTAGTATAGTGGAGCCCGCGAGCTCACCCCTCCACTTT
size: .; V: TRBV19; D: .; length: 13; J: TRBJ1-4; CDR3: CASSIQGREKLFF; DNA: TGTGCCAGTAGTATACAGGGCCGGGAAAAACTGTTTTTT
size: .; V: TRBV10-1; D: .; length: 13; J: TRBJ2-1; CDR3: CASSEFAGSEQFF; DNA: TGCGCCAGCAGTGAGTTCGCTGGGAGTGAGCAGTTCTTC
size: .; V: TRBV5-5; D: .; length: 14; J: TRBJ1-2; CDR3: CASSLGQRIKGYTF; DNA: TGTGCCAGCAGCTTGGGGCAACGAATCAAGGGCTACACCTTC
size: .; V: TRBV27; D: TRBD2; length: 16; J: TRBJ2-3; CDR3: CASSQPLAGEGDTQYF; DNA: TGTGCCAGCAGTCAACCACTAGCGGGGGAGGGAGATACGCAGTATTTT
size: .; V: TRBV4-2; D: .; length: 21; J: TRBJ2-6; CDR3: CASSRMPPERDRKSGANVLTF; DNA: TGTGCCAGCAGCCGGATGCCACCTGAACGGGATCGTAAATCTGGGGCCAACGTCCTGACTTTC
size: .; V: TRBV6-5; D: .; length: 13; J: TRBJ1-2; CDR3: CASYTGRGGGYTF; DNA: TGTGCCAGTTATACCGGACGGGGAGGTGGCTACACCTTC
size: .; V: TRBV7-2; D: .; length: 15; J: TRBJ1-5; CDR3: CASSLASGIYQPQHF; DNA: TGTGCCAGCAGCTTAGCGTCGGGGATCTATCAGCCCCAGCATTTT
size: few; V: TRBV3-1/TRBV3-2; D: TRBD1; length: 20; J: TRBJ1-5; CDR3: CASSQSSGDRGRLANQPQHF; DNA: TGTGCCAGCAGCCAATCCTCGGGGGACAGGGGGCGGCTAGCCAATCAGCCCCAGCATTTT
size: few; V: TRBV7-9; D: .; length: 13; J: TRBJ1-2; CDR3: CASSLYRENGYTF; DNA: TGTGCCAGCAGCTTGTATAGAGAAAATGGCTACACCTTC
size: .; V: TRBV5-1; D: .; length: 14; J: TRBJ1-4; CDR3: CASSLDGGEEKLFF; DNA: TGCGCCAGCAGCTTGGATGGAGGGGAGGAAAAACTGTTTTTT
size: .; V: TRBV4-1; D: .; length: 15; J: TRBJ1-5; CDR3: CASSDGGLSNQPQHF; DNA: TGCGCCAGCAGCGATGGGGGACTTAGCAATCAGCCCCAGCATTTT
size: .; V: TRBV30; D: .; length: 13; J: TRBJ1-2; CDR3: CAWSDGNRYGYTF; DNA: TGTGCCTGGAGTGACGGTAATCGCTATGGCTACACCTTC